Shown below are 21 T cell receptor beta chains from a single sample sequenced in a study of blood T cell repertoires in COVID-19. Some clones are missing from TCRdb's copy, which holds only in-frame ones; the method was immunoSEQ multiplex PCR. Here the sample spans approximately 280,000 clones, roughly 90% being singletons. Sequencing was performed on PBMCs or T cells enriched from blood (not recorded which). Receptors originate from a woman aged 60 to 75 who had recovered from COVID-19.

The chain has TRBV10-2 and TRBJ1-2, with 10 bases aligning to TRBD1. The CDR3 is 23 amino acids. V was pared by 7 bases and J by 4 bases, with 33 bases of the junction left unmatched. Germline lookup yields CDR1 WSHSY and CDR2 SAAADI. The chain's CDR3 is CASNLNLNETGGDPPSALYGYTF. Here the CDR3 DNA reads TGCGCCAGCAACCTTAACCTTAATGAGACAGGGGGCGATCCTCCGAGCGCTCTCTATGGCTACACCTTC.

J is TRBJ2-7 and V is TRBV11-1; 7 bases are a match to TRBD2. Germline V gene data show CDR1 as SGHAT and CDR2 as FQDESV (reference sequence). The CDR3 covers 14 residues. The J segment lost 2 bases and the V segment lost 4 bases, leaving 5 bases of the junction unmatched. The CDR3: CASSSSSGTYEQYF. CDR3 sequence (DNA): TGTGCCAGCAGCTCTTCGAGCGGGACCTACGAGCAGTACTTC.

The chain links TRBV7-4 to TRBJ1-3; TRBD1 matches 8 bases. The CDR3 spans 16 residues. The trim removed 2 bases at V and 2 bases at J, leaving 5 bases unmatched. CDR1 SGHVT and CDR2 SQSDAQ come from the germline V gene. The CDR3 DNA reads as TGTGCCAGCAGCTTATCCACGGACAGGGCTGGAAACACCATATATTTT. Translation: CASSLSTDRAGNTIYF.

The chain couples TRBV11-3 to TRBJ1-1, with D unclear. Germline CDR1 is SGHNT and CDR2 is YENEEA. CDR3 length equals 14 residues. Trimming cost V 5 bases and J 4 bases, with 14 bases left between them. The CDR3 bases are TGTGCCAGCAGCCCGAGCGGGCCGGGCACTGAAGCTTTCTTT. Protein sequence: CASSPSGPGTEAFF.

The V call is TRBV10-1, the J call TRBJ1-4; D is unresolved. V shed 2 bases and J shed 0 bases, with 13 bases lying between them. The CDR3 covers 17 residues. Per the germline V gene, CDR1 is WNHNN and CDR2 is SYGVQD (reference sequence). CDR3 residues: CASSEQGVSATNEKLFF. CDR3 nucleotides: TGCGCCAGCAGTGAGCAAGGAGTCTCTGCAACTAATGAAAAACTGTTTTTT.

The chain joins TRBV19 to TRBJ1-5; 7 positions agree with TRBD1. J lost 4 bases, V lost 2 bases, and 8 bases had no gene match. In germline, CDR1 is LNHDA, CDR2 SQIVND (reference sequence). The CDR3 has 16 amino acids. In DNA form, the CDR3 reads TGTGCCAGTAGTATAAAGGGACAGCCCATTAATCAGCCCCAGCATTTT. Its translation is CASSIKGQPINQPQHF.

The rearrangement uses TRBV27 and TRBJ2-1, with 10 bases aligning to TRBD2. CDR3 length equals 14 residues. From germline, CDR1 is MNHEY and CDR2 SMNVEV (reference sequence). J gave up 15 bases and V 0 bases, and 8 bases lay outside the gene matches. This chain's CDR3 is CASSLSLAGLTPFF. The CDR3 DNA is TGTGCCAGCAGTTTATCACTAGCGGGGTTAACGCCGTTCTTC.

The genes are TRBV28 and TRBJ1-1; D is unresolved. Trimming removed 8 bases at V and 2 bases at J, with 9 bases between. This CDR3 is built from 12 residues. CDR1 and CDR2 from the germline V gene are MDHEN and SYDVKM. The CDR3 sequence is CASAQSNTEAFF. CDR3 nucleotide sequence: TGTGCCAGCGCACAGAGTAACACTGAAGCTTTCTTT.

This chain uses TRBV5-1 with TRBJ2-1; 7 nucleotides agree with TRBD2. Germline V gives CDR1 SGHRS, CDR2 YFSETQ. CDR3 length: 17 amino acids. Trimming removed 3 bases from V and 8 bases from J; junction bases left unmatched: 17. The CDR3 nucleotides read TGCGCCAGCAGCTCCGCCCTGCTAGCGGATCCCACGGATGAGCAGTTCTTC. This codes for CASSSALLADPTDEQFF.

This chain's CDR3 is CASRKTSGAYNEQFF. CDR3 DNA: TGCGCCAGCAGGAAAACTAGCGGGGCCTACAATGAGCAGTTCTTC. J is TRBJ2-1 and V is TRBV5-1, with 10 bases aligning to TRBD2. The germline V gene has CDR1 SGHRS and CDR2 YFSETQ. After removal of 5 bases from V and 2 bases from J, the junction contained 4 bases not matched to a gene. The CDR3 is made up of 15 amino acids.

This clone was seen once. The DNA for the CDR3 is TGTGCCAGCAGCCCCCCTGTGGGACAGGGGGCAGGCTATGGCTACACCTTC. As protein: CASSPPVGQGAGYGYTF. The chain recombines TRBV9 with TRBJ1-2; 12 positions match TRBD1. There are 17 residues in the CDR3. The J segment lost 4 bases and the V segment lost 4 bases, leaving 11 bases of the junction unmatched. Germline loops: CDR1 SGDLS, CDR2 YYNGEE.

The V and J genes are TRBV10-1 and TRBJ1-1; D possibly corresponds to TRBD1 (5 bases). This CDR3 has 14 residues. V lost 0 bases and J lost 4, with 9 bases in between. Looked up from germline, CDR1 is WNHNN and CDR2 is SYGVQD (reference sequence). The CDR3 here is CASSESGRATEAFF. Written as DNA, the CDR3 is TGCGCCAGCAGTGAGTCGGGCAGGGCCACTGAAGCTTTCTTT.

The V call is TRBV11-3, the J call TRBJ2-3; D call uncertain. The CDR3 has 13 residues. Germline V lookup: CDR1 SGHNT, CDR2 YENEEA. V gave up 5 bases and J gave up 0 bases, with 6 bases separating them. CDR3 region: CASSQFSTDTQYF. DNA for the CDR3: TGTGCCAGCAGCCAGTTTAGCACAGATACGCAGTATTTT.

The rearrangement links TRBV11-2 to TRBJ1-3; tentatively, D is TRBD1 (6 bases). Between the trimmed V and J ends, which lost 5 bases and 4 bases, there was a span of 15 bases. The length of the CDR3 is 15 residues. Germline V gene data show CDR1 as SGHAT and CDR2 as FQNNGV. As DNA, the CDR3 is TGTGCCAGCAGCCCAGGGGCCCCCGGGGGAAACACCATATATTTT. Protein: CASSPGAPGGNTIYF.

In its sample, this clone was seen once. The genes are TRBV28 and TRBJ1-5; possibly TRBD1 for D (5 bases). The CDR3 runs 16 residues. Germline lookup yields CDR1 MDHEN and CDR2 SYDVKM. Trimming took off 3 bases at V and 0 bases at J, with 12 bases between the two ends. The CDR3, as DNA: TGTGCCAGCAGTTTGATTAGGGGCAGTAGCAATCAGCCCCAGCATTTT. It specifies CASSLIRGSSNQPQHF.

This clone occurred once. This CDR3 is CASSLAGLLNEKLFF. In nucleotides, the CDR3 is TGCGCCAGCAGCCTAGCGGGGTTACTTAATGAAAAACTGTTTTTT. V gene TRBV4-1 combines with J gene TRBJ1-4, with D unresolved. Germline CDR1 and CDR2: MGHRA and YSYEKL. V lost 4 bases, J lost 4 bases, and 13 bases lay in between. The CDR3 totals 15 residues.

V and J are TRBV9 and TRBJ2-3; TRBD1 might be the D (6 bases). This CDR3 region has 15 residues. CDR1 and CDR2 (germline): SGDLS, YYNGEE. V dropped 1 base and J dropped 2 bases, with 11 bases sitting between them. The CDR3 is CASSVQGNPTDTQYF. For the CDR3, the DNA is TGTGCCAGCAGCGTACAGGGGAATCCCACAGATACGCAGTATTTT.

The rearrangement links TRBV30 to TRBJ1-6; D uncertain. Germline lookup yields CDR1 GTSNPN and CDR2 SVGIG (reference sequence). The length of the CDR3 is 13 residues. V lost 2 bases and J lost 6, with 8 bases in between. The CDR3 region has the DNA TGTGCCTGGAGTCCAGGCCTTAATTCACCCCTCCACTTT. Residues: CAWSPGLNSPLHF.

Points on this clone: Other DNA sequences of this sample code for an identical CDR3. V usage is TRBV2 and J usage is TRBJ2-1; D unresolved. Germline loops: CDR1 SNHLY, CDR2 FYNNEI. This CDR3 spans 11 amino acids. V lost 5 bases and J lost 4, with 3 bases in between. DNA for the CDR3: TGTGCCAGCAGTTATTACAATGAGCAGTTCTTC. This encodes CASSYYNEQFF.

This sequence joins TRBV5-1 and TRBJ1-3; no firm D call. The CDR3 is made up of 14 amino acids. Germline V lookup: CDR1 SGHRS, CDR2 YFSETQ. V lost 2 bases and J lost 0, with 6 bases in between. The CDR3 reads CASSFDFSGNTIYF. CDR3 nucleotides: TGCGCCAGCAGCTTCGACTTCTCTGGAAACACCATATATTTT.

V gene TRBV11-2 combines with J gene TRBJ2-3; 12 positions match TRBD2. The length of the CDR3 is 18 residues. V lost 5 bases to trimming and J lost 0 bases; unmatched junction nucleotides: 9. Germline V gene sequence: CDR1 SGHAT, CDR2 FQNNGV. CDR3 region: CASSPGLAGIRSTDTQYF. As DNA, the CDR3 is TGTGCCAGCAGCCCCGGACTAGCGGGGATCCGTAGCACAGATACGCAGTATTTT.